Listed here are 18 T cell receptor beta chains from one sample, sequenced in a study of PD-L1 blockade in urothelial cancer. Clones were sequenced by immunoSEQ multiplex PCR, and TCRdb holds only the in-frame ones, with some missing. The table lists 45,000 to 50,000 clones, around 89% of them singletons. This specimen consisted of PBMCs, obtained around atezolizumab (anti-PD-L1) treatment. These receptor sequences come from an elderly man with urothelial cancer.

J is TRBJ2-7 and V is TRBV6-5; a possible D gene is TRBD1 (7 bases). This CDR3 spans 15 amino acids. CDR1 and CDR2 from the germline V gene are MNHEY and SVGAGI. V lost 6 bases, J lost 7 bases, and 22 bases lay in between. The CDR3 reads CASRLLTGRLEEQYF. DNA for the CDR3: TGTGCCAGCAGGTTGCTGACAGGGCGACTAGAAGAGCAGTACTTC.

The chain's CDR3 is CASTGSQETQYF. The CDR3 DNA is TGTGCCAGCACCGGGTCCCAGGAGACCCAGTACTTC. The rearrangement joins TRBV6-1 to TRBJ2-5, with D uncertain. CDR1 and CDR2 from the germline V gene are MNHNS and SASEGT. The CDR3 spans 12 residues. The V and J ends lost 7 bases and 5 bases respectively, with 11 bases between them.

The chain combines TRBV9 with TRBJ2-7, with TRBD2 as a possible D gene (5 bases). The CDR3 totals 15 residues. Germline V CDR1 and CDR2: SGDLS, YYNGEE. The V end lost 4 bases, the J end lost 5 bases, and 19 bases lay between the germline ends. The CDR3 coding sequence is TGTGCCAGCAGCCTTAGCTCCGGGAACACCCACGAGCAGTACTTC. Protein product: CASSLSSGNTHEQYF.

The chain carries TRBV18 and TRBJ2-3; 12 positions agree with TRBD2. Germline-derived CDR1 and CDR2 are KGHSH and LQKENI. CDR3 length equals 16 residues. V lost 5 bases and J lost 0; bases outside the gene matches: 3. CDR3 sequence reads: CASSAGTSGSTDTQYF. In nucleotides, the CDR3 is TGTGCCAGCTCAGCCGGGACTAGCGGGAGCACAGATACGCAGTATTTT.

The chain uses TRBV5-1 and TRBJ2-5, with a tentative D call TRBD1 (5 bases). Germline V gene lookup returns CDR1 SGHRS and CDR2 YFSETQ. The germline V and J ends were trimmed by 4 bases and 1 base, with 14 bases remaining between them. The CDR3 is made up of 15 amino acids. CDR3 sequence (DNA): TGCGCCAGCAGCCTATACGGACAACGCCAAGAGACCCAGTACTTC. Translated: CASSLYGQRQETQYF.

CDR3 sequence (DNA): TGTGCCAGCAGCTTAGACGGAGGGCAGAACAATGAGCAGTTCTTC. Its translation is CASSLDGGQNNEQFF. The chain has TRBV11-3 and TRBJ2-1, with a tentative D call TRBD2 (6 bases). This CDR3 is 15 amino acids long. Germline assignment: CDR1 SGHNT and CDR2 YENEEA. V was trimmed by 0 bases and J by 5 bases, leaving 11 bases between them. Looking up the rest from reference TRBV11-3 and TRBJ2-1 gives the full variable domain: EAGVVQSPRYKIIEKKQPVAFWCNPISGHNTLYWYLQNLGQGPELLIRYENEEAVDDSQLPKDRFSAERLKGVDSTLKIQPAELGDSAVYLCASSLDGGQNNEQFFGPGTRLTVL.

This clone was counted a single time. The CDR3, as DNA: TGTGCCAGCAGTGAAGGTACAGGGGGATATGAAAAACTGTTTTTT. Amino acids: CASSEGTGGYEKLFF. The chain is built from TRBV2 and TRBJ1-4, with 8 nucleotides matching TRBD1. CDR3 length: 15 amino acids. The V gene's germline CDR1 is SNHLY and CDR2 FYNNEI. With 1 base clipped from V and 6 bases from J, the junction kept 4 bases outside the gene matches.

The chain combines TRBV11-2 with TRBJ2-1, with D uncertain. The CDR3 contains 15 residues. V lost 5 bases and J lost 5, with 16 bases in between. Germline CDR1 and CDR2: SGHAT and FQNNGV. In DNA, the CDR3 is TGTGCCAGCAGCCTTGCGAGCGCAAAAAACAATGAGCAGTTCTTC. Translated: CASSLASAKNNEQFF.

The chain has TRBV18 and TRBJ1-1, with D maybe TRBD1 (6 bases). CDR3 length: 15 amino acids. Trimming removed 3 bases at V and 3 bases at J, with 14 bases between. Germline values: CDR1 KGHSH, CDR2 LQKENI. The CDR3 nucleotides read TGTGCCAGCTCACCGACCAGGGGTTATGACACTGAAGCTTTCTTT. Translated, it gives CASSPTRGYDTEAFF.

This clone showed up just once. The chain uses TRBV21-1 and TRBJ1-1; TRBD1 reflects the table's D call only, with no check against the DNA. TRBV21-1 is termed a pseudogene. This CDR3 spans 15 amino acids. The CDR3 sequence: CASSKWCRGETEAFF. The DNA for the CDR3 is TGTGCCAGCAGCAAATGGTGCAGGGGGGAAACTGAAGCTTTCTTT.

The chain recombines TRBV11-2 with TRBJ2-3; 9 bases are shared with TRBD2. Germline CDR1 reads SGHAT; CDR2 reads FQNNGV. V trimming: 5 bases; J trimming: 5 bases; junction bases outside the gene matches: 8. This CDR3 has 15 amino acids. The CDR3 here is CASSKNSGRVDTQYF. The DNA of the CDR3 is TGTGCCAGCAGCAAGAATAGCGGGAGAGTAGATACGCAGTATTTT.

The V call is TRBV5-5, the J call TRBJ2-2; 8 nucleotides agree with TRBD1. CDR3 length: 16 amino acids. The V and J ends lost 4 bases and 1 base, in that order; junction bases with no gene match: 6. Per germline, CDR1 SGHKS and CDR2 YYEKEE (reference sequence). This CDR3 is CASSRGQGRNTGELFF. The CDR3 DNA sequence: TGTGCCAGCAGCCGAGGACAGGGTCGGAACACCGGGGAGCTGTTTTTT.

The genes are TRBV12-5 and TRBJ2-5; 7 bases are a match to TRBD2. The ends lost 6 bases at V and 5 bases at J; junction bases unmatched: 12. This CDR3 has 15 residues. CDR1 LGHNT and CDR2 FRNRAP come from the germline V gene. The CDR3 reads CASGLESVGGETQYF. The CDR3 DNA is TGTGCTAGTGGCCTGGAATCGGTGGGAGGGGAGACCCAGTACTTC. Combining the CDR3 with reference TRBV12-5 and TRBJ2-5 gives the whole variable domain DARVTQTPRHKVTEMGQEVTMRCQPILGHNTVFWYRQTMMQGLELLAYFRNRAPLDDSGMPKDRFSAEMPDATLATLKIQPSEPRDSAVYFCASGLESVGGETQYFGPGTRLLVL.

The chain has TRBV11-2 and TRBJ1-1; D might be TRBD1 (6 bases). Trimming pared 7 bases from V and 11 bases from J, leaving 20 bases between. Per the germline V gene, CDR1 is SGHAT and CDR2 is FQNNGV. The CDR3 has 13 amino acids. The CDR3 sequence is CASTPNGGGKAFF. The CDR3 DNA is TGTGCCAGCACCCCAAATGGCGGGGGCAAGGCTTTCTTT.

The chain employs TRBV6-6 and TRBJ1-5; TRBD1 matches 9 bases. V lost 6 bases and J lost 1; bases outside the gene matches: 4. CDR1 is MNHNY, CDR2 SVGAGI, per germline (reference sequence). There are 15 residues in the CDR3. CDR3 DNA sequence: TGTGCCAGCAGCCCCGGGACAGGGAGCAATCAGCCCCAGCATTTT. This codes for CASSPGTGSNQPQHF.

The chain has TRBV29-1 and TRBJ1-4; D not certain. The germline CDR1 and CDR2 sequences are SQVTM and ANQGSEA. The germline V and J ends were trimmed by 5 bases and 6 bases, with 10 bases remaining between them. The length of the CDR3 is 12 residues. The CDR3 nucleotides are TGCAGCGTTTTCAGCGCTGATGAAAAACTGTTTTTT. Translated: CSVFSADEKLFF. Complete variable domain (other parts from reference TRBV29-1 and TRBJ1-4): SAVISQKPSRDICQRGTSLTIQCQVDSQVTMMFWYRQQPGQSLTLIATANQGSEATYESGFVIDKFPISRPNLTFSTLTVSNMSPEDSSIYLCSVFSADEKLFFGSGTQLSVL.

V gene TRBV6-5 combines with J gene TRBJ2-7; 11 positions match TRBD2. Trimming took 0 bases from V and 2 from J; bases not matched to a gene: 3. CDR3 length: 16 amino acids. The germline V gene has CDR1 MNHEY and CDR2 SVGAGI. The CDR3, as DNA: TGTGCCAGCAGTTACTCGGGTAGCGGGAGGGCCTACGAGCAGTACTTC. As protein: CASSYSGSGRAYEQYF.

The rearrangement links TRBV5-1 to TRBJ2-5; D is undetermined. CDR3 length: 12 amino acids. CDR1 and CDR2 (germline): SGHRS, YFSETQ. Trimming stripped 3 bases from V and 5 bases from J, with 8 bases between. The CDR3 region has the DNA TGCGCCAGCAGCTCCCCTCTGGAGACCCAGTACTTC. Translating gives CASSSPLETQYF.